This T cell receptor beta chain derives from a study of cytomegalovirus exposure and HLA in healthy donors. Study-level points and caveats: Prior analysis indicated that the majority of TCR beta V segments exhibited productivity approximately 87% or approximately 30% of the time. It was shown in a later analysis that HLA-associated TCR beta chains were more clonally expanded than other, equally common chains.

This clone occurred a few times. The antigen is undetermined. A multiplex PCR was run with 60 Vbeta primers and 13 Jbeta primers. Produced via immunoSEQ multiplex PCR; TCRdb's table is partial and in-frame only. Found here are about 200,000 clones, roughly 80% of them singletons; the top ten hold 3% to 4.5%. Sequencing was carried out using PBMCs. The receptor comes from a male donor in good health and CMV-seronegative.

DNA of the CDR3: TGTGCCAGCAGCAAAGGAGGGTACGAGCAGTACTTC. It codes for CASSKGGYEQYF. This rearrangement joins TRBV21-1 to TRBJ2-7; the table names TRBD2, a call not compared with the DNA. TRBV21-1 is noted as a pseudogene. There are 12 residues in the CDR3.